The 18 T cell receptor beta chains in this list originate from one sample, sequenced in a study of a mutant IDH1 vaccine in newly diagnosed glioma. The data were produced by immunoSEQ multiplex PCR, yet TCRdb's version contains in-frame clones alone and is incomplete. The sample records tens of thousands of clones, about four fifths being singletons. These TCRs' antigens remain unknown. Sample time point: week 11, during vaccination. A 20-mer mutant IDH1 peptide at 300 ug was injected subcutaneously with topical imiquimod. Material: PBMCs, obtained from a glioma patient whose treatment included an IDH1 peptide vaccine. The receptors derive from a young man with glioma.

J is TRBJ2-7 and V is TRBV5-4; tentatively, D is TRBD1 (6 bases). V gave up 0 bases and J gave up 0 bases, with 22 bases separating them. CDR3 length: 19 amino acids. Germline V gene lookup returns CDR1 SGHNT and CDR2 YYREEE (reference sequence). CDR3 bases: TGTGCCAGCAGCTTGGCTCGTGGGTTGGGGGCACCAAGCTCCTACGAGCAGTACTTC. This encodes CASSLARGLGAPSSYEQYF.

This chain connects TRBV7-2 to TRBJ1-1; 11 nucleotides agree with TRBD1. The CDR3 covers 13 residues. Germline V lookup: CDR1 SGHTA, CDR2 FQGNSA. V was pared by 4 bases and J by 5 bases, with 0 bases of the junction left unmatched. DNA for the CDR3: TGTGCCAGCAGCTGGGACAGGGGGACTGAAGCTTTCTTT. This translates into CASSWDRGTEAFF.

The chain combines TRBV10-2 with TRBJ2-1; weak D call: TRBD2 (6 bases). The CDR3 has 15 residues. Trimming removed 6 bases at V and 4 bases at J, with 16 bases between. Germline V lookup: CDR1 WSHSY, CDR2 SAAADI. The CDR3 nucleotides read TGCGCCAGCAGGGACGGCGGGGTACGGTACAATGAGCAGTTCTTC. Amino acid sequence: CASRDGGVRYNEQFF.

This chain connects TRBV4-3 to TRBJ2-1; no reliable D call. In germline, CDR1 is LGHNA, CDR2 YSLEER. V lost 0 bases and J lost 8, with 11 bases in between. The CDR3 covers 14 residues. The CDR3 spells CASSQDSHSDEQFF. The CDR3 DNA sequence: TGCGCCAGCAGCCAAGATTCCCATTCGGATGAGCAGTTCTTC.

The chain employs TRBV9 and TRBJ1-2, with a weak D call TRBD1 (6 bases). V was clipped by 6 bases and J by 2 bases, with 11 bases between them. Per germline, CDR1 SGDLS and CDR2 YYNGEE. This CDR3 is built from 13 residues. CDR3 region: CASTKDRNYGYTF. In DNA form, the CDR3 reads TGTGCCAGCACCAAAGACAGGAACTATGGCTACACCTTC.

In DNA, the CDR3 is TGCGCCAGCAGCCAAGGACTAGACCAAGAGACCCAGTACTTC. It is translated as CASSQGLDQETQYF. The V and J genes are TRBV5-1 and TRBJ2-5; 7 bases match TRBD2. Germline V gene sequence: CDR1 SGHRS, CDR2 YFSETQ. Losses at the gene ends were 4 bases for V and 0 bases for J; bases not matched to a gene: 3. This CDR3 contains 14 residues. The whole variable domain, filled in from reference TRBV5-1 and TRBJ2-5, reads KAGVTQTPRYLIKTRGQQVTLSCSPISGHRSVSWYQQTPGQGLQFLFEYFSETQRNKGNFPGRFSGRQFSNSRSEMNVSTLELGDSALYLCASSQGLDQETQYFGPGTRLLVL.

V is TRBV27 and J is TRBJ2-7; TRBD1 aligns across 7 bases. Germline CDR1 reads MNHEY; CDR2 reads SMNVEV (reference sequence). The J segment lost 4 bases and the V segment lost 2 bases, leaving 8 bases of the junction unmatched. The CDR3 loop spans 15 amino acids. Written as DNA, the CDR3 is TGTGCCAGCAGTTTAGGGAGACAGGGAGTTTACGAGCAGTACTTC. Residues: CASSLGRQGVYEQYF.

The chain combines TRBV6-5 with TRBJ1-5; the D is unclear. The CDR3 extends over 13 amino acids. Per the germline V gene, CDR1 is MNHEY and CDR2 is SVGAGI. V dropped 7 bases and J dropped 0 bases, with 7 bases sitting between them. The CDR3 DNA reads TGTGCCAGCACGAGTAATAGCAATCAGCCCCAGCATTTT. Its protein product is CASTSNSNQPQHF.

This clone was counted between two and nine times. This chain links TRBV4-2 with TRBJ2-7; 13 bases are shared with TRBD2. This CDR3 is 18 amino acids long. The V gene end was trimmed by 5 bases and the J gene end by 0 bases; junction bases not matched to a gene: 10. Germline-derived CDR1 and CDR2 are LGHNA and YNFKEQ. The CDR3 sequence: CASSSPGLAGISSYEQYF. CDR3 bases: TGTGCCAGCAGCTCTCCGGGACTAGCGGGGATAAGCTCCTACGAGCAGTACTTC.

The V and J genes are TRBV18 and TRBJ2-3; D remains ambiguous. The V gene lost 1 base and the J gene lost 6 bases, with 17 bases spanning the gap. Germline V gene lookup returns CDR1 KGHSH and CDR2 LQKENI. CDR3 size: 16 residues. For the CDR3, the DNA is TGTGCCAGCTCACCACTCCGGGTCTCTTTCAGCGATACGCAGTATTTT. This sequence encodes CASSPLRVSFSDTQYF.

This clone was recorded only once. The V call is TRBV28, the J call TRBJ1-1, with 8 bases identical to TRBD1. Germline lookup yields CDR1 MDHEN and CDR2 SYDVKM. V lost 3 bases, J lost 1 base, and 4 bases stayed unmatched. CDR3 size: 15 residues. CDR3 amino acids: CASSFPGQANTEAFF. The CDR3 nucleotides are TGTGCCAGCAGTTTCCCGGGACAGGCGAACACTGAAGCTTTCTTT.

Here the CDR3 DNA reads TGTGCCAGCAGCTTGTCAGGGGGCAGGAGCAATGAGCAGTTCTTC. Protein: CASSLSGGRSNEQFF. V and J are TRBV5-4 and TRBJ2-1; TRBD1 matches 8 bases. Germline assignment: CDR1 SGHNT and CDR2 YYREEE (reference sequence). CDR3 size: 15 residues. J gave up 6 bases and V 1 base, and 6 bases lay outside the gene matches.

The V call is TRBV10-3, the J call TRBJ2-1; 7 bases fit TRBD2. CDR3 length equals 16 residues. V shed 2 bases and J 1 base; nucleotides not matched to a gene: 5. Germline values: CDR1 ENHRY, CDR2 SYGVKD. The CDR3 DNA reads TGTGCCATCAGTGAGGAAAGCGGGGCATCCTACAATGAGCAGTTCTTC. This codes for CAISEESGASYNEQFF.

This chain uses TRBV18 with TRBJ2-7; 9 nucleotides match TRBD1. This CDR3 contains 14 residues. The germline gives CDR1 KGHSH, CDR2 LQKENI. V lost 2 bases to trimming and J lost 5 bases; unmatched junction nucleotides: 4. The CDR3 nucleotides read TGTGCCAGCTCACCAGGGGGGACAGGGAACGAGCAGTACTTC. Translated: CASSPGGTGNEQYF.

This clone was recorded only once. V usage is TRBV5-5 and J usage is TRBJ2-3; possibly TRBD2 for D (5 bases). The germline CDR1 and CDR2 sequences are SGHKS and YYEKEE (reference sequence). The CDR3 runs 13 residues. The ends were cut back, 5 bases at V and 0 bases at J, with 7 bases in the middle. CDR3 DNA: TGTGCCAGCAGGGGGAGCAGCACAGATACGCAGTATTTT. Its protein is CASRGSSTDTQYF.

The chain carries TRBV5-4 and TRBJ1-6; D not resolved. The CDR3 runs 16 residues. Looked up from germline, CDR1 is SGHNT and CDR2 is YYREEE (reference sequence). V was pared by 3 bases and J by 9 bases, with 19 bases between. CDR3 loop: CASSSVNKKGGSPLHF. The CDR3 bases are TGTGCCAGCAGCTCGGTCAATAAAAAAGGAGGTTCACCCCTCCACTTT.

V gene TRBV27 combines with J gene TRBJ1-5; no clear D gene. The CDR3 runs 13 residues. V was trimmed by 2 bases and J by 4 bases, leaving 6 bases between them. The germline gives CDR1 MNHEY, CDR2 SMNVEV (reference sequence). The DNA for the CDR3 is TGTGCCAGCAGTTTAGAGGAAAATCAGCCCCAGCATTTT. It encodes CASSLEENQPQHF.

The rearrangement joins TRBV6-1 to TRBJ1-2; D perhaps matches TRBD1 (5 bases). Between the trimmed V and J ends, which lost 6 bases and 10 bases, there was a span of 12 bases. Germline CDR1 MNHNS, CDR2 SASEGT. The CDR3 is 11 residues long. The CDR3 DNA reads TGTGCCAGCAGGGGGTCGGGGCCCTACACCTTC. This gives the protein CASRGSGPYTF.